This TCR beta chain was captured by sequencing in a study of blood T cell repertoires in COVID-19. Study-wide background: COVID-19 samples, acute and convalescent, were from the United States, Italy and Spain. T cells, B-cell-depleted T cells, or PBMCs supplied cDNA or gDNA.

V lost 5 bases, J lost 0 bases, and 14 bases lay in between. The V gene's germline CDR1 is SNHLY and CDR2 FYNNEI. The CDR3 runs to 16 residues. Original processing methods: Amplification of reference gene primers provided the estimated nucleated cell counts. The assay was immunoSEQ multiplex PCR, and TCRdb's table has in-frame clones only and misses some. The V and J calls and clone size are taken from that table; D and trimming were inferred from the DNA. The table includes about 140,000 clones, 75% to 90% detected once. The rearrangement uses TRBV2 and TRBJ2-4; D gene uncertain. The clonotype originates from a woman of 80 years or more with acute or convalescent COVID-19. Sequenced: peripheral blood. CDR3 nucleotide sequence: TGTGCCAGCAGTCGTTTGAGTAACTTAGCCAAAAACATTCAGTACTTC. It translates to CASSRLSNLAKNIQYF.